These 24 T cell receptor beta chains were sequenced from one sample in a study of Graves' ophthalmopathy and Graves' hyperthyroidism. Scientists amplified the TCR beta CDR3 regions from RNA transcripts. An opening RT-PCR round employed HTBI primers and preceded a second-round multiplex PCR. TCRdb re-analysed the multiplex PCR reads in MiXCR, keeping a single row per CDR3 protein. The top ten clones hold approximately 44% of a sample with 200,000 to 300,000 distinct CDR3 sequences, around 42% of them seen once. Sequencing was done on a sample of peripheral blood. The receptors originated from an adult man with Graves' ophthalmopathy.

The rearrangement uses TRBV7-3 and TRBJ1-6; D gene ambiguous. Germline CDR1 SGHTA, CDR2 FQGTGA. The CDR3 totals 14 residues. V was pared by 2 bases and J by 3 bases, with 5 bases between. The CDR3 nucleotides are TGTGCCAGCAGCTTATCCAGCTATAATTCACCCCTCCACTTT. Protein: CASSLSSYNSPLHF.

The chain couples TRBV7-2 to TRBJ2-7; D is perhaps TRBD1 (6 bases). In germline, CDR1 is SGHTA, CDR2 FQGNSA. This CDR3 contains 15 residues. The V end lost 5 bases, the J end lost 3 bases, and 17 bases lay between the germline ends. CDR3 protein: CASSRTGTSNYEQYF. The CDR3 coding sequence is TGTGCCAGCAGCCGGACCGGGACATCAAACTACGAGCAGTACTTC. The full variable domain, in which reference TRBV7-2 and TRBJ2-7 provide the parts outside the CDR3, is GAGVSQSPSNKVTEKGKDVELRCDPISGHTALYWYRQSLGQGLEFLIYFQGNSAPDKSGLPSDRFSAERTGGSVSTLTIQRTQQEDSAVYLCASSRTGTSNYEQYFGPGTRLTVT.

This clonotype was counted a few times. V and J are TRBV7-9 and TRBJ2-7; D unclear. The CDR3 has 14 residues. Germline CDR1 SEHNR, CDR2 FQNEAQ (reference sequence). Trimming removed 1 base at V and 3 bases at J, with 10 bases between. CDR3 nucleotide sequence: TGTGCCAGCAGCTTAGGGACCCACCTCTACGAGCAGTACTTC. Translated: CASSLGTHLYEQYF. The full variable domain, its missing parts supplied by reference TRBV7-9 and TRBJ2-7, is DTGVSQNPRHKITKRGQNVTFRCDPISEHNRLYWYRQTLGQGPEFLTYFQNEAQLEKSRLLSDRFSAERPKGSFSTLEIQRTEQGDSAMYLCASSLGTHLYEQYFGPGTRLTVT.

The chain recombines TRBV29-1 with TRBJ2-7, with 9 bases that match TRBD1. The junction had 0 bases not matched to a gene; V was cut back by 4 bases and J by 2 bases. CDR3 length equals 12 residues. Germline V gene sequence: CDR1 SQVTM, CDR2 ANQGSEA. The DNA for the CDR3 is TGCAGCGTTGGGGACAGGGCCTACGAGCAGTACTTC. Protein sequence: CSVGDRAYEQYF.

This clonotype was found a few times. The chain employs TRBV19 and TRBJ2-7; a possible D gene is TRBD2 (5 bases). Germline V gene data show CDR1 as LNHDA and CDR2 as SQIVND (reference sequence). The CDR3 length is 15 residues. V lost 8 bases to trimming and J lost 2 bases, with 19 bases between them. The CDR3 reads CASRPGGSTTYEQYF. The DNA of the CDR3 is TGTGCCAGTCGCCCCGGAGGTTCGACTACCTACGAGCAGTACTTC. The complete variable domain, with remaining parts taken from reference TRBV19 and TRBJ2-7, reads DGGITQSPKYLFRKEGQNVTLSCEQNLNHDAMYWYRQDPGQGLRLIYYSQIVNDFQKGDIAEGYSVSREKKESFPLTVTSAQKNPTAFYLCASRPGGSTTYEQYFGPGTRLTVT.

The chain couples TRBV9 to TRBJ2-7; D is perhaps TRBD1 (6 bases). V shed 0 bases and J shed 6 bases, with 13 bases lying between them. The CDR3 consists of 14 residues. Germline V gene lookup returns CDR1 SGDLS and CDR2 YYNGEE. The CDR3 DNA reads as TGTGCCAGCAGCGTAGGTTCAGGGGCTCTCGAGCAGTACTTC. Residues: CASSVGSGALEQYF.

This clonotype has just a few counts. CDR3 coding DNA: TGCGCCAGCGCCCTCAGGGACGGGAATGAAAAACTGTTTTTT. Its translation: CASALRDGNEKLFF. J is TRBJ1-4 and V is TRBV5-1; possibly TRBD1 for D (5 bases). This CDR3 has 14 residues. V lost 7 bases and J 5 bases, leaving 15 bases between the germline ends. The germline V gene encodes CDR1 SGHRS and CDR2 YFSETQ.

The chain carries TRBV29-1 and TRBJ2-5; D is tentatively TRBD1 or TRBD2 (5 bases each). Germline V gene lookup returns CDR1 SQVTM and CDR2 ANQGSEA. The CDR3 has 13 amino acids. Trimming cost V 8 bases and J 4 bases, with 17 bases left between them. CDR3 coding DNA: TGCAGCTGGTCGATTGGTGGGGGAGAGACCCAGTACTTC. Protein: CSWSIGGGETQYF. The full variable domain, in which reference TRBV29-1 and TRBJ2-5 provide the parts outside the CDR3, is SAVISQKPSRDICQRGTSLTIQCQVDSQVTMMFWYRQQPGQSLTLIATANQGSEATYESGFVIDKFPISRPNLTFSTLTVSNMSPEDSSIYLCSWSIGGGETQYFGPGTRLLVL.

About this clonotype: An end of the junction differs from the germline gene, which may be a read error. The chain has TRBV20-1 and TRBJ2-7, with 12 bases aligning to TRBD2. Germline lookup yields CDR1 DFQATT and CDR2 SNEGSKA (reference sequence). This CDR3 has 15 residues. CDR3 protein: CSAAVRLAGAYEQCF. The CDR3 DNA follows: TGCAGTGCTGCCGTGCGACTAGCGGGAGCCTACGAGCAGTGCTTC.

The chain uses TRBV7-9 and TRBJ1-2; 9 bases map to TRBD1. The CDR3 covers 16 residues. CDR1 is SEHNR, CDR2 FQNEAQ, per germline (reference sequence). With V trimmed by 5 bases and J by 2 bases, 9 bases remained unmatched. The CDR3 here is CASSERGQGLNYGYTF. The CDR3 bases are TGTGCCAGCAGCGAAAGAGGACAGGGGTTAAACTATGGCTACACCTTC.

As regards this clonotype: With a much larger clone just one base away, this may be a read error. The chain employs TRBV10-3 and TRBJ1-4; D unclear. The CDR3 length is 14 residues. CDR1 is ENHRY, CDR2 SYGVKD, per germline. Here the CDR3 reads CATSAGQRNEKLFF. In DNA, the CDR3 is TGTGCCACCAGTGCTGGGCAGCGTAATGAAAAACTGTTTTTT.

This clonotype was seen only a few times. This chain connects TRBV30 to TRBJ1-2, with TRBD1 identical over 9 bases. J gave up 1 base and V 3 bases, and 0 bases lay outside the gene matches. Germline CDR1 GTSNPN, CDR2 SVGIG (reference sequence). The CDR3 spans 13 residues. CDR3 protein: CAWRTGGNYGYTF. The CDR3 DNA sequence: TGTGCCTGGAGGACAGGGGGTAACTATGGCTACACCTTC.

The CDR3 loop is CATSASGTGEGETQYF. DNA for the CDR3: TGTGCCACCAGTGCATCCGGGACAGGGGAAGGTGAGACCCAGTACTTC. The chain links TRBV24-1 to TRBJ2-5, with TRBD1 identical over 10 bases. The CDR3 has 16 residues. Germline CDR1 is KGHDR and CDR2 is SFDVKD. With 5 bases clipped from V and 5 bases from J, the junction kept 10 bases outside the gene matches.

This clonotype was seen a few times. This sequence joins TRBV4-1 and TRBJ2-7; D unclear. Trimming left V 1 base short and J 0 bases short, with 13 bases between. Germline CDR1 is MGHRA and CDR2 is YSYEKL. This CDR3 has 16 residues. The CDR3: CASSQVPVGGSYEQYF. The DNA for the CDR3 is TGCGCCAGCAGCCAAGTCCCCGTCGGCGGCTCCTACGAGCAGTACTTC.

In regard to this clonotype: Germline is not matched at one junction end, which may reflect a read error. The V gene is TRBV11-2, the J gene TRBJ1-3; perhaps TRBD1 as D (5 bases). The CDR3 totals 16 residues. Germline loops: CDR1 SGHAT, CDR2 FQNNGV. This chain's CDR3 is CASSSNPRGSGNTIYF. DNA for the CDR3: TGTGCCAGCAGCTCCAACCCAAGGGGATCTGGGAACACCATATATTTT.

The chain carries TRBV12-3 or TRBV12-4 and TRBJ1-2; no clear D. Trimming removed 3 bases at V and 3 bases at J, with 20 bases between. The CDR3 sequence is 17 residues long. The CDR3 protein is CASSFQLLGSGHYGYTF. The CDR3 nucleotides read TGTGCCAGCAGTTTCCAACTCCTGGGCAGTGGTCACTATGGCTACACCTTC.

V and J are TRBV20-1 and TRBJ2-7; 8 nucleotides align to TRBD1. V lost 6 bases and J lost 9; bases outside the gene matches: 7. The germline gives CDR1 DFQATT, CDR2 SNEGSKA (reference sequence). The CDR3 length is 11 residues. The CDR3 coding sequence is TGCAGTGCGAGTTTTGGGACAGGGCAGTACTTC. Amino acid sequence: CSASFGTGQYF.

J is TRBJ2-7 and V is TRBV14; 8 positions match TRBD1. This CDR3 has 16 residues. CDR1 is SGHDN and CDR2 is FVKESK in the germline V gene. V shed 5 bases and J 3 bases; nucleotides not matched to a gene: 12. CDR3 region: CASSTAGQGGNYEQYF. CDR3 coding DNA: TGTGCCAGCAGCACAGCTGGACAGGGTGGGAACTACGAGCAGTACTTC.

A note on this clonotype: One end of the junction does not line up with germline, which may come from a read error. The rearrangement joins TRBV19 to TRBJ1-4; D is undetermined. Germline assignment: CDR1 LNHDA and CDR2 SQIVND (reference sequence). This CDR3 has 16 residues. The CDR3, as DNA: TGTGCCAGTAGCTATGGACCGCCTGCAACTGATGAAAAACTGTTTTTT. Residues: CASSYGPPATDEKLFF.

V is TRBV19 and J is TRBJ1-1; no definite D call. V lost 4 bases and J lost 0, with 12 bases in between. Germline CDR1 and CDR2: LNHDA and SQIVND (reference sequence). The CDR3 is 15 amino acids. The DNA of the CDR3 is TGTGCCAGTAGTAGACGGGATGTTATGAACACTGAAGCTTTCTTT. Residues: CASSRRDVMNTEAFF.

This clonotype appeared a few times. The J gene is TRBJ2-5, the V gene TRBV24-1; TRBD1 matches at 10 bases. The CDR3 spans 16 residues. Germline V gives CDR1 KGHDR, CDR2 SFDVKD. The J segment lost 5 bases and the V segment lost 3 bases, leaving 8 bases of the junction unmatched. The chain's CDR3 is CATSDRTGGHRETQYF. CDR3 DNA: TGTGCCACCAGTGATCGGACAGGGGGTCATCGGGAGACCCAGTACTTC.

This sequence joins TRBV5-5 and TRBJ1-1; D is possibly TRBD1 (5 bases). Trimming pared 2 bases from V and 4 bases from J, leaving 12 bases between. CDR3 size: 14 residues. Germline V CDR1 and CDR2: SGHKS, YYEKEE (reference sequence). The CDR3 DNA reads TGTGCCAGCAGCTTAAGTTCCAGGGTCACTGAAGCTTTCTTT. This gives the protein CASSLSSRVTEAFF.

The CDR3 nucleotides read TGCGCCAGCAGCTTGGAGGCCTGGACGAACACCGGGGAGCTGTTTTTT. Translated, it gives CASSLEAWTNTGELFF. The V and J genes are TRBV5-1 and TRBJ2-2; D is ambiguous. Trimming shortened V by 0 bases and J by 0 bases, and 9 bases separated the two germline ends. The CDR3 totals 16 residues. Germline loops: CDR1 SGHRS, CDR2 YFSETQ.

The rearrangement links TRBV24-1 to TRBJ2-7, with unresolved D. Trimming shortened V by 9 bases and J by 1 base, and 12 bases separated the two germline ends. The CDR3 is 13 residues long. Germline V lookup: CDR1 KGHDR, CDR2 SFDVKD. CDR3 sequence reads: CATGGPGSYEQYF. The CDR3 DNA reads TGTGCCACCGGTGGCCCAGGATCCTACGAGCAGTACTTC.